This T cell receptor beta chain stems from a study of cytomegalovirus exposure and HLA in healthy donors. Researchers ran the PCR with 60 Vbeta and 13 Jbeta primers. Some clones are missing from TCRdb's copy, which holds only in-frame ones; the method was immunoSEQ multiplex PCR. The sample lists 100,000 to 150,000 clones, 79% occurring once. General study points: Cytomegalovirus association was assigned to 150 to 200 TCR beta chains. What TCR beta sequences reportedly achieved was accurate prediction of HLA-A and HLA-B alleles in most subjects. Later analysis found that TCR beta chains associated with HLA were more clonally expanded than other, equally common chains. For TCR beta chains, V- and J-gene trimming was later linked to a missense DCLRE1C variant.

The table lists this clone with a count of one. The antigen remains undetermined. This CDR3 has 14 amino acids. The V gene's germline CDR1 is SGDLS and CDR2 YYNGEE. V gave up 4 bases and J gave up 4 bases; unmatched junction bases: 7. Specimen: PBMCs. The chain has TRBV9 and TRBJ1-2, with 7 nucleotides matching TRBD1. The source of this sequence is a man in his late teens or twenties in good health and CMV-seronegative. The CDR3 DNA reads TGTGCCAGCAGCCCGAGCCGGGACAGCTATGGCTACACCTTC. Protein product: CASSPSRDSYGYTF.